Below, 18 T cell receptor beta chains from the same sample are listed, as sequenced in a study of T-cell reconstitution after alpha-beta-depleted transplantation in children. Construction of the TCRbeta library involved unique molecular identifiers. TCRdb used MiXCR to reprocess the PCR reads, holding one entry per CDR3 protein. This sample yields about 370,000 distinct CDR3 sequences, of which around 21% are seen a single time; 3.5% to 4% belongs to the top ten. The specimen comprised PBMCs from the stem cell graft donor, sampled from the stem cell graft. Receptor source: a human donor who donated a stem cell graft to a child with acute myeloid leukemia.

This clonotype showed up many times. The rearrangement joins TRBV5-1 to TRBJ2-7, with 8 bases matching TRBD2. From germline, CDR1 is SGHRS and CDR2 YFSETQ. With V trimmed by 5 bases and J by 5 bases, 6 bases remained unmatched. This CDR3 contains 13 residues. As DNA, the CDR3 is TGCGCCAGCAGTAAGGCGGGAGGCAACGAGCAGTACTTC. It encodes CASSKAGGNEQYF. The full variable domain, in which reference TRBV5-1 and TRBJ2-7 provide the parts outside the CDR3, is KAGVTQTPRYLIKTRGQQVTLSCSPISGHRSVSWYQQTPGQGLQFLFEYFSETQRNKGNFPGRFSGRQFSNSRSEMNVSTLELGDSALYLCASSKAGGNEQYFGPGTRLTVT.

This clonotype turned up a few times. The chain employs TRBV9 and TRBJ2-1; 7 bases line up with TRBD2. Germline-derived CDR1 and CDR2 are SGDLS and YYNGEE. Germline trimming cut 3 bases from V and 3 bases from J; bases unmatched to any gene: 3. This CDR3 is built from 14 residues. This chain's CDR3 is CASSETSSYNEQFF. The CDR3 DNA reads TGTGCCAGCAGCGAGACTAGCAGCTACAATGAGCAGTTCTTC. Looking up the rest from reference TRBV9 and TRBJ2-1 gives the full variable domain: DSGVTQTPKHLITATGQRVTLRCSPRSGDLSVYWYQQSLDQGLQFLIQYYNGEERAKGNILERFSAQQFPDLHSELNLSSLELGDSALYFCASSETSSYNEQFFGPGTRLTVL.

The rearrangement joins TRBV14 to TRBJ2-1; TRBD1 is a possible D gene (7 bases). The CDR3 runs to 15 residues. Per germline, CDR1 SGHDN and CDR2 FVKESK. V was cut by 4 bases and J by 8 bases, with 18 bases left in between. Written as DNA, the CDR3 is TGTGCCAGCAGCCTAAGACAGGGAGGTGTCGATGAGCAGTTCTTC. Its translation: CASSLRQGGVDEQFF.

There are a few counts of this clonotype. This sequence joins TRBV20-1 and TRBJ2-1, with 10 positions matching TRBD2. Germline assignment: CDR1 DFQATT and CDR2 SNEGSKA (reference sequence). Germline trimming cut 0 bases from V and 2 bases from J; bases unmatched to any gene: 13. The CDR3 contains 19 residues. The DNA for the CDR3 is TGCAGTGCTAGAGATGGGGCGGTGAGCGGGAGGGCCCCCTACAATGAGCAGTTCTTC. Translating it yields CSARDGAVSGRAPYNEQFF.

This clonotype was counted only a few times. The chain carries TRBV5-1 and TRBJ2-3; D is unresolved. Germline V gene lookup returns CDR1 SGHRS and CDR2 YFSETQ. There are 15 residues in the CDR3. V was trimmed by 5 bases and J by 2 bases, leaving 15 bases between them. CDR3 in amino acids: CASRRSSSFTDTQYF. In DNA form, the CDR3 reads TGCGCCAGCAGACGATCCAGCAGCTTCACAGATACGCAGTATTTT.

This clonotype was counted many times. The rearrangement uses TRBV7-9 and TRBJ1-1; D gene unclear. Trimming shortened V by 3 bases and J by 3 bases, and 2 bases separated the two germline ends. Germline V gene data show CDR1 as SEHNR and CDR2 as FQNEAQ (reference sequence). The CDR3 loop spans 11 amino acids. The CDR3 bases are TGTGCCAGCAGCTTCGACACTGAAGCTTTCTTT. As protein: CASSFDTEAFF. The complete variable domain, with remaining parts taken from reference TRBV7-9 and TRBJ1-1, reads DTGVSQNPRHKITKRGQNVTFRCDPISEHNRLYWYRQTLGQGPEFLTYFQNEAQLEKSRLLSDRFSAERPKGSFSTLEIQRTEQGDSAMYLCASSFDTEAFFGQGTRLTVV.

This clonotype was recorded a few times. The chain couples TRBV9 to TRBJ1-1; D gene ambiguous. Germline-derived CDR1 and CDR2 are SGDLS and YYNGEE. Trimming removed 2 bases at V and 0 bases at J, with 17 bases between. The CDR3 loop spans 17 amino acids. The CDR3 nucleotides read TGTGCCAGCAGCGTGTGGGAGGCCCCGACCTTGAACACTGAAGCTTTCTTT. Encoded protein: CASSVWEAPTLNTEAFF.

This chain joins TRBV4-3 and TRBJ1-2; 8 bases align to TRBD1. This CDR3 has 15 residues. Per germline, CDR1 LGHNA and CDR2 YSLEER. Trimming at V came to 4 bases and at J to 10 bases, leaving 14 bases not matched to a gene. CDR3 region: CASSPQPQGAHDYTF. As DNA, the CDR3 is TGCGCCAGCAGCCCACAACCTCAGGGGGCCCATGACTACACCTTC.

This clonotype was seen more than once but under ten times. The chain carries TRBV7-6 and TRBJ2-1; 8 nucleotides agree with TRBD1. The germline V gene has CDR1 SGHVS and CDR2 FNYEAQ. V trimming: 4 bases; J trimming: 5 bases; junction bases outside the gene matches: 16. CDR3 length equals 18 residues. CDR3 sequence (DNA): TGTGCCAGCAGCTCCTACGACAGGGGCCTGAGGGACCACAATGAGCAGTTCTTC. Its protein product is CASSSYDRGLRDHNEQFF.

This clonotype has more than one count but fewer than ten. The rearrangement links TRBV11-2 to TRBJ2-4; the match to TRBD1 covers 9 bases. This CDR3 has 15 amino acids. Germline lookup yields CDR1 SGHAT and CDR2 FQNNGV. J lost 6 bases, V lost 6 bases, and 9 bases had no gene match. The CDR3 spells CASSIGTGPGNIQYF. In DNA form, the CDR3 reads TGTGCCAGCAGTATCGGGACAGGGCCCGGAAACATTCAGTACTTC.

This clonotype was seen ten or more times. Written as DNA, the CDR3 is TGTGCCAGCAGCTTAGCGGTGGGACAGGGGTACAATGAGCAGTTCTTC. Encoded protein: CASSLAVGQGYNEQFF. This chain joins TRBV7-2 and TRBJ2-1, with 10 nucleotides matching TRBD1. Germline assignment: CDR1 SGHTA and CDR2 FQGNSA. There are 16 residues in the CDR3. Trimming cost V 0 bases and J 4 bases; bases outside gene matches: 3.

The sample holds many counts of this clonotype. The CDR3 DNA reads TGCAGCTTCACTAGACTAGCGGGAGGTAGCAATGAGCAGTTCTTC. It is translated as CSFTRLAGGSNEQFF. The rearrangement joins TRBV29-1 to TRBJ2-1, with 13 bases fitting TRBD2. The CDR3 has 15 amino acids. CDR1 SQVTM and CDR2 ANQGSEA come from the germline V gene. V gave up 8 bases and J gave up 6 bases; unmatched junction bases: 10.

This chain joins TRBV5-5 and TRBJ2-5, with 14 positions matching TRBD2. V shed 2 bases, J shed 3 bases, and the junction held 6 bases outside the gene matches. This CDR3 is built from 17 residues. Looked up from germline, CDR1 is SGHKS and CDR2 is YYEKEE (reference sequence). CDR3 sequence reads: CASSLGLAGGEEETQYF. The CDR3 coding sequence is TGTGCCAGCAGCTTAGGACTAGCGGGAGGCGAGGAAGAGACCCAGTACTTC. Supplemented by reference TRBV5-5 and TRBJ2-5, the full variable domain reads DAGVTQSPTHLIKTRGQQVTLRCSPISGHKSVSWYQQVLGQGPQFIFQYYEKEERGRGNFPDRFSARQFPNYSSELNVNALLLGDSALYLCASSLGLAGGEEETQYFGPGTRLLVL.

In DNA form, the CDR3 reads TGTGCCAGCAGCTTATTCCCCCAAAATGCAGAGACCCAGTACTTC. Its translation: CASSLFPQNAETQYF. The chain carries TRBV11-3 and TRBJ2-5; unclear D gene. Germline V gene lookup returns CDR1 SGHNT and CDR2 YENEEA. This CDR3 is built from 15 residues. The V gene lost 2 bases and the J gene lost 4 bases, with 14 bases spanning the gap.

CDR3 DNA: TGTGCCAGCAGTGGAGCTCTGCGGGAGGGCACAGATACGCAGTATTTT. Its translation is CASSGALREGTDTQYF. The V call is TRBV27, the J call TRBJ2-3; 8 bases are a match to TRBD2. Losses at the gene ends were 5 bases for V and 1 base for J; bases not matched to a gene: 8. Germline assignment: CDR1 MNHEY and CDR2 SMNVEV (reference sequence). This CDR3 comprises 16 residues.

This clonotype appeared a few times. The chain recombines TRBV6-1 with TRBJ1-1; D is perhaps TRBD1 (6 bases). The ends were cut back, 6 bases at V and 5 bases at J, with 13 bases in the middle. The CDR3 totals 13 residues. Germline loops: CDR1 MNHNS, CDR2 SASEGT. CDR3 residues: CASSPRGWTEAFF. Here the CDR3 DNA reads TGTGCCAGCAGCCCCAGGGGCTGGACTGAAGCTTTCTTT.

This clonotype has a handful of counts. The rearrangement links TRBV4-1 to TRBJ2-1, with 8 bases fitting TRBD2. Per the germline V gene, CDR1 is MGHRA and CDR2 is YSYEKL. J was trimmed by 4 bases and V by 0 bases; bases with no gene match: 8. The CDR3 loop spans 17 amino acids. CDR3 in amino acids: CASSQDGAGLGYNEQFF. In DNA form, the CDR3 reads TGCGCCAGCAGCCAAGACGGGGCGGGACTAGGATACAATGAGCAGTTCTTC.

This chain connects TRBV20-1 to TRBJ2-5; D gene unclear. Germline values: CDR1 DFQATT, CDR2 SNEGSKA (reference sequence). With 0 bases removed from V and 5 bases from J, the gap between germline ends came to 13 bases. The CDR3 length is 14 residues. Here the CDR3 reads CSARDFGLFETQYF. In DNA, the CDR3 is TGCAGTGCTAGAGATTTTGGGCTCTTTGAGACCCAGTACTTC.